The sequence of this TCR beta chain was determined in a study of PD-L1 blockade in urothelial cancer. The CDR3 contains 15 residues. After removal of 1 base from V and 8 bases from J, the junction contained 6 bases not matched to a gene. The germline CDR1 and CDR2 sequences are SEHNR and FQNEAQ (reference sequence). Time point denoted: pretreatment peripheral blood. It was locally advanced or metastatic urothelial carcinoma that patients had. Clones were sequenced by immunoSEQ multiplex PCR, and TCRdb holds only the in-frame ones, with some missing. This table holds approximately 70,000 clones, less than 90% found once.

This specimen consisted of PBMCs, obtained around atezolizumab (anti-PD-L1) treatment. This TCR came from a woman between 65 and 79 years old with urothelial cancer. J is TRBJ2-1 and V is TRBV7-9; 9 bases are shared with TRBD2. The CDR3 DNA sequence: TGTGCCAGCAGCTTAGTCGGCGGGGGGGCCCATGAGCAGTTCTTC. As protein: CASSLVGGGAHEQFF.